These 23 T cell receptor beta chains were sequenced from one sample in a study of blood T cell repertoires in COVID-19. Assay: immunoSEQ multiplex PCR; the TCRdb copy retains only in-frame clones and omits some. The data hold some 100,000 clones, with around 87% observed a single time. Material for sequencing was peripheral blood. These receptors all come from a human donor in a cohort sampled during active COVID-19.

The chain links TRBV7-2 to TRBJ1-2; 9 bases match TRBD1. There are 14 residues in the CDR3. Germline CDR1 SGHTA, CDR2 FQGNSA. V trimming: 5 bases; J trimming: 5 bases; junction bases outside the gene matches: 6. This CDR3 is CASSQDRGGYGYTF. The CDR3 bases are TGTGCCAGCAGCCAAGACAGGGGGGGATATGGCTACACCTTC. Filled out from reference TRBV7-2 and TRBJ1-2, the complete variable domain reads GAGVSQSPSNKVTEKGKDVELRCDPISGHTALYWYRQSLGQGLEFLIYFQGNSAPDKSGLPSDRFSAERTGGSVSTLTIQRTQQEDSAVYLCASSQDRGGYGYTFGSGTRLTVV.

The rearrangement joins TRBV18 to TRBJ2-5; possibly TRBD2 for D (6 bases). This CDR3 contains 14 residues. V was clipped by 0 bases and J by 5 bases, with 10 bases between them. Germline values: CDR1 KGHSH, CDR2 LQKENI. In DNA form, the CDR3 reads TGTGCCAGCTCACCACCGGAGGGGAAGGAGACCCAGTACTTC. Translation: CASSPPEGKETQYF.

This chain links TRBV7-9 with TRBJ1-2, with 9 bases fitting TRBD1. Per germline, CDR1 SEHNR and CDR2 FQNEAQ (reference sequence). J lost 7 bases, V lost 4 bases, and 7 bases had no gene match. The CDR3 runs 14 residues. The DNA for the CDR3 is TGTGCCAGCAGCTCAGGGGGACAGGGTGTTGGCTACACCTTC. Amino acid sequence: CASSSGGQGVGYTF.

This clone has at least ten counts. The CDR3 loop reads CSVASAFSYEQYF. As DNA, the CDR3 is TGCAGCGTTGCTAGCGCCTTCTCCTACGAGCAGTACTTC. This rearrangement joins TRBV29-1 to TRBJ2-7; D might be TRBD2 (6 bases). Trimming removed 4 bases at V and 0 bases at J, with 10 bases between. CDR1 SQVTM and CDR2 ANQGSEA come from the germline V gene. There are 13 residues in the CDR3.

This chain links TRBV12-1 with TRBJ2-3; TRBD1 was called by the table and not checked on the DNA. TRBV12-1 corresponds to a pseudogene. The CDR3 totals 15 residues. The CDR3 nucleotides read TGTGCCAGCAGCTTACCGGACAGGGTTACAGATACGCAGTATTTT. It codes for CASSLPDRVTDTQYF.

This clone was recorded a few times. The chain is built from TRBV5-6 and TRBJ1-1; TRBD1 might be the D (5 bases). The CDR3 totals 15 residues. Looked up from germline, CDR1 is SGHDT and CDR2 is YYEEEE. V shed 4 bases and J shed 0 bases, with 13 bases lying between them. CDR3 amino acids: CASSPAGGMNTEAFF. Written as DNA, the CDR3 is TGTGCCAGCAGCCCGGCGGGGGGGATGAACACTGAAGCTTTCTTT. The variable domain in full, completed from reference TRBV5-6 and TRBJ1-1, reads DAGVTQSPTHLIKTRGQQVTLRCSPKSGHDTVSWYQQALGQGPQFIFQYYEEEERQRGNFPDRFSGHQFPNYSSELNVNALLLGDSALYLCASSPAGGMNTEAFFGQGTRLTVV.

The chain is built from TRBV4-3 and TRBJ2-2; 8 nucleotides agree with TRBD2. Germline lookup yields CDR1 LGHNA and CDR2 YSLEER. J gave up 2 bases and V 2 bases, and 10 bases lay outside the gene matches. The CDR3 sequence is 18 residues long. CDR3 in DNA: TGCGCCAGCAGCCAAAGCCACGGGGGACTAGTTAACACCGGGGAGCTGTTTTTT. Translating gives CASSQSHGGLVNTGELFF.

The rearrangement joins TRBV4-2 to TRBJ2-5; a possible D gene is TRBD2 (6 bases). The CDR3 consists of 15 residues. Germline-derived CDR1 and CDR2 are LGHNA and YNFKEQ. Trimming cost V 3 bases and J 4 bases, with 15 bases left between them. DNA of the CDR3: TGTGCCAGCAGCCAGGGCGGAGTCGGGGGAGAGACCCAGTACTTC. This sequence encodes CASSQGGVGGETQYF.

The chain recombines TRBV7-3 with TRBJ2-2, with 9 nucleotides matching TRBD1. V lost 5 bases and J lost 4; bases outside the gene matches: 8. The germline CDR1 and CDR2 sequences are SGHTA and FQGTGA. The CDR3 runs to 16 residues. The CDR3 DNA is TGTGCCAGCAGCCCTCCCGGGACAGGGCCCACCGGGGAGCTGTTTTTT. Its protein product is CASSPPGTGPTGELFF.

The V and J genes are TRBV7-2 and TRBJ1-2; TRBD1 matches 8 bases. V was clipped by 2 bases and J by 7 bases; unmatched bases: 3. This CDR3 spans 13 amino acids. Germline lookup yields CDR1 SGHTA and CDR2 FQGNSA. As DNA, the CDR3 is TGTGCCAGCAGCTTAAACAGGGGGGCTGGCTACACCTTC. Encoded protein: CASSLNRGAGYTF.

This clone was seen just once. The chain couples TRBV6-6 to TRBJ2-7, with D perhaps TRBD2 (5 bases). The CDR3 is 16 residues long. Germline CDR1 and CDR2: MNHNY and SVGAGI (reference sequence). V lost 4 bases to trimming and J lost 0 bases, with 16 bases between them. CDR3 in DNA: TGTGCCAGCAGTTCCCACAGAGCGGTAAGCTCCTACGAGCAGTACTTC. It is translated as CASSSHRAVSSYEQYF.

The V gene is TRBV5-1, the J gene TRBJ2-1, with a possible D match to TRBD1 (5 bases). This CDR3 has 11 amino acids. The germline V gene encodes CDR1 SGHRS and CDR2 YFSETQ. With 4 bases removed from V and 10 bases from J, the gap between germline ends came to 9 bases. The CDR3 DNA is TGCGCCAGCAGCCCTGGACAAGAGCAGTTCTTC. Translating it yields CASSPGQEQFF.

The V call is TRBV27, the J call TRBJ2-5, with D possibly being TRBD2 (6 bases). Trimming left V 1 base short and J 5 bases short, with 11 bases between. The CDR3 is 14 amino acids. Germline V gene data show CDR1 as MNHEY and CDR2 as SMNVEV (reference sequence). DNA for the CDR3: TGTGCCAGCAGTTTATTTGGGGGGATGGAGACCCAGTACTTC. Translating gives CASSLFGGMETQYF.

This clone was seen a few times. The V and J genes are TRBV19 and TRBJ2-7, with D tentatively TRBD1 (5 bases). Germline CDR1 and CDR2: LNHDA and SQIVND (reference sequence). Trimming stripped 5 bases from V and 3 bases from J, with 8 bases between. This CDR3 contains 12 residues. CDR3 loop: CASSAGIYEQYF. In nucleotides, the CDR3 is TGTGCCAGTAGTGCAGGGATCTACGAGCAGTACTTC.

The chain links TRBV11-3 to TRBJ2-2; possibly TRBD2 for D (5 bases). CDR1 is SGHNT, CDR2 YENEEA, per germline. The CDR3 loop spans 15 amino acids. V was shortened by 5 bases and J by 7 bases, with 17 bases between the two germline ends. CDR3 sequence (DNA): TGTGCCAGCAGCCCCCCTGGACCGGAGGTCGGGGAGCTGTTTTTT. Protein: CASSPPGPEVGELFF.

The chain carries TRBV4-3 and TRBJ1-1; D uncertain. Germline V gene sequence: CDR1 LGHNA, CDR2 YSLEER. Deletions cut 0 bases from V and 3 bases from J, with 5 bases between. The CDR3 totals 13 residues. CDR3 in DNA: TGCGCCAGCAGCCAAGATCGCGACACTGAAGCTTTCTTT. Its translation: CASSQDRDTEAFF.

The chain employs TRBV18 and TRBJ1-6, with 7 bases lining up with TRBD1. Germline CDR1 reads KGHSH; CDR2 reads LQKENI. CDR3 length equals 15 residues. V shed 3 bases and J 9 bases; nucleotides not matched to a gene: 8. The CDR3 DNA reads as TGTGCCAGCTCACCGACCGGGACAGCTTTTTCACCCCTCCACTTT. Amino acids: CASSPTGTAFSPLHF. The full variable domain, completed using reference TRBV18 and TRBJ1-6, is NAGVMQNPRHLVRRRGQEARLRCSPMKGHSHVYWYRQLPEEGLKFMVYLQKENIIDESGMPKERFSAEFPKEGPSILRIQQVVRGDSAAYFCASSPTGTAFSPLHFGNGTRLTVT.

This clone counts as medium-sized (0.01 to 0.1%). CDR3 residues: CASSPTMNTEAFF. The CDR3 DNA reads as TGTGCCAGCTCACCTACAATGAACACTGAAGCTTTCTTT. The chain carries TRBV18 and TRBJ1-1; D is unresolved. Germline loops: CDR1 KGHSH, CDR2 LQKENI. V shed 3 bases and J shed 0 bases, with 5 bases lying between them. The CDR3 length is 13 residues.

The rearrangement joins TRBV6-4 to TRBJ1-2, with D maybe TRBD1 (6 bases). With 3 bases removed from V and 7 bases from J, the gap between germline ends came to 21 bases. Germline-derived CDR1 and CDR2 are MRHNA and SNTAGT. The CDR3 loop spans 16 amino acids. The CDR3 DNA reads as TGTGCCAGCAGTGAACGAATACCCACAGGGCAGAGTGGCTACACCTTC. Translating it yields CASSERIPTGQSGYTF.

The V gene is TRBV7-9, the J gene TRBJ2-7; D might be TRBD1 (5 bases). The ends were cut back, 6 bases at V and 3 bases at J, with 15 bases in the middle. Germline assignment: CDR1 SEHNR and CDR2 FQNEAQ (reference sequence). The CDR3 sequence is 14 residues long. The CDR3 protein is CASRPVQEIYEQYF. For the CDR3, the DNA is TGTGCCAGCAGGCCGGTACAGGAGATCTACGAGCAGTACTTC.

This chain connects TRBV28 to TRBJ1-1, with TRBD1 identical over 7 bases. The V gene's germline CDR1 is MDHEN and CDR2 SYDVKM. Trimming took 3 bases from V and 2 from J; bases not matched to a gene: 6. CDR3 size: 15 residues. CDR3 loop: CASSLTGPINTEAFF. The CDR3 DNA follows: TGTGCCAGCAGTTTGACAGGGCCTATTAACACTGAAGCTTTCTTT.

This chain uses TRBV6-5 with TRBJ1-4, with TRBD1 matching 7 bases. There are 12 residues in the CDR3. With V trimmed by 6 bases and J by 7 bases, 2 bases remained unmatched. The germline gives CDR1 MNHEY, CDR2 SVGAGI. CDR3 protein: CASRDRAEKLFF. The CDR3 bases are TGTGCCAGCAGAGACAGGGCTGAAAAACTGTTTTTT.

The V gene is TRBV7-2, the J gene TRBJ2-5; a possible D gene is TRBD1 (7 bases). Germline CDR1 reads SGHTA; CDR2 reads FQGNSA. The CDR3 has 15 residues. Trimming shortened V by 4 bases and J by 5 bases, and 17 bases separated the two germline ends. CDR3 sequence reads: CASSYQGGSGETQYF. In DNA, the CDR3 is TGTGCCAGCAGCTACCAGGGGGGAAGCGGGGAGACCCAGTACTTC.